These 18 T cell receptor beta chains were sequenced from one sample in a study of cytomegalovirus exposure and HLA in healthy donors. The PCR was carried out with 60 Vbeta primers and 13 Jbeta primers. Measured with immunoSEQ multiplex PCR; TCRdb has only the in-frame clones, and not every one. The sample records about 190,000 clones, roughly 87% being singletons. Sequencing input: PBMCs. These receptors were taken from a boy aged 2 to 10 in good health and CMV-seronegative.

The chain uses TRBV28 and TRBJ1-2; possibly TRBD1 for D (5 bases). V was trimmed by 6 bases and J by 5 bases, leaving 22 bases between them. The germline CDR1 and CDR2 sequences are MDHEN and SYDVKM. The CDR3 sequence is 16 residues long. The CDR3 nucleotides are TGTGCCAGCAGCCTACCGTTGGGGCAGGGAGGATATGGCTACACCTTC. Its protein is CASSLPLGQGGYGYTF.

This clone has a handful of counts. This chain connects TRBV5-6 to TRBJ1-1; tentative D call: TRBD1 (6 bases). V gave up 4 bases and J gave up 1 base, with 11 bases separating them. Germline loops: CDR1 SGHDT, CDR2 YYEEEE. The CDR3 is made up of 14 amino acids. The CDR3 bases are TGTGCCAGCAGCCTGGGACATTCGAACACTGAAGCTTTCTTT. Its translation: CASSLGHSNTEAFF. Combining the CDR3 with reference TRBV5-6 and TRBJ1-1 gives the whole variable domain DAGVTQSPTHLIKTRGQQVTLRCSPKSGHDTVSWYQQALGQGPQFIFQYYEEEERQRGNFPDRFSGHQFPNYSSELNVNALLLGDSALYLCASSLGHSNTEAFFGQGTRLTVV.

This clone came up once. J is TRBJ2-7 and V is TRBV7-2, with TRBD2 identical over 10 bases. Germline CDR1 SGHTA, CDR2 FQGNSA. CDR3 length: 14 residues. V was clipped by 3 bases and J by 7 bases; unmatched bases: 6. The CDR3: CASSFQLAGNEQYF. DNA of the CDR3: TGTGCCAGCAGCTTCCAACTAGCGGGGAATGAGCAGTACTTC.

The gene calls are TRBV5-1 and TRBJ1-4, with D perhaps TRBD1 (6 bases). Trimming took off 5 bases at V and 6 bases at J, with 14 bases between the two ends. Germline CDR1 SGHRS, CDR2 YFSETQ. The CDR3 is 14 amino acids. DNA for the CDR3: TGCGCCAGCAGTGGAGGACAGACCTATGAAAAACTGTTTTTT. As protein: CASSGGQTYEKLFF. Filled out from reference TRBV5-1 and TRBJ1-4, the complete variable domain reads KAGVTQTPRYLIKTRGQQVTLSCSPISGHRSVSWYQQTPGQGLQFLFEYFSETQRNKGNFPGRFSGRQFSNSRSEMNVSTLELGDSALYLCASSGGQTYEKLFFGSGTQLSVL.

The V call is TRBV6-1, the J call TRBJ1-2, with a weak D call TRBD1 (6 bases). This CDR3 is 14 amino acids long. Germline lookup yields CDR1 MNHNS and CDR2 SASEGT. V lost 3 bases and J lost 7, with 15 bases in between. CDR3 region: CASSDVQGRSGYTF. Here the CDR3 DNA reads TGTGCCAGCAGTGATGTACAGGGCAGGAGTGGCTACACCTTC.

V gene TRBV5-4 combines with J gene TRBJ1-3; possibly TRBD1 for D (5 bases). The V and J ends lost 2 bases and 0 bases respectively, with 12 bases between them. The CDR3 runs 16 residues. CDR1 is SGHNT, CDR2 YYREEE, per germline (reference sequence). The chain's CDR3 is CASSFSLGGSGNTIYF. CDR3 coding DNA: TGTGCCAGCAGCTTTTCCCTGGGGGGCTCTGGAAACACCATATATTTT.

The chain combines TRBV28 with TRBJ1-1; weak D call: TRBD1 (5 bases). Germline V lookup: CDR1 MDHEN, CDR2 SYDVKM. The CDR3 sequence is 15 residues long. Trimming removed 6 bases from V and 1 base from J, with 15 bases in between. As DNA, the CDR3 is TGTGCCAGCAGGGGAGGGGCTCCAAAGAACACTGAAGCTTTCTTT. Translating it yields CASRGGAPKNTEAFF.

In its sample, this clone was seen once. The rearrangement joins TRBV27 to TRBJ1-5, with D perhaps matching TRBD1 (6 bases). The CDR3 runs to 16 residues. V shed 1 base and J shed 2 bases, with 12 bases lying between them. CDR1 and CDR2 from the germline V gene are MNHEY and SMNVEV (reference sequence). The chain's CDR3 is CASSLYWDKGNQPQHF. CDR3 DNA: TGTGCCAGCAGTTTATACTGGGACAAAGGCAATCAGCCCCAGCATTTT.

CDR3 protein: CASSLRPTGEQYF. For the CDR3, the DNA is TGTGCCAGCAGCTTACGGCCGACGGGCGAGCAGTACTTC. V and J are TRBV7-6 and TRBJ2-7; no clear D gene. CDR3 length equals 13 residues. Germline V gene data show CDR1 as SGHVS and CDR2 as FNYEAQ. The V end was cut by 2 bases, the J end by 6 bases, with 11 bases between.

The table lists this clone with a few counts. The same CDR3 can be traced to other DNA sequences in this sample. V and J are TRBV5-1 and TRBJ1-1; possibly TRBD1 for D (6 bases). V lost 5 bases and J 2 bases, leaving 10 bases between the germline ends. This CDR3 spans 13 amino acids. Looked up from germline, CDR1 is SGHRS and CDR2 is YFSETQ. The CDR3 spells CASSQQGNTEAFF. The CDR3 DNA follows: TGCGCCAGCAGTCAACAGGGAAACACTGAAGCTTTCTTT.

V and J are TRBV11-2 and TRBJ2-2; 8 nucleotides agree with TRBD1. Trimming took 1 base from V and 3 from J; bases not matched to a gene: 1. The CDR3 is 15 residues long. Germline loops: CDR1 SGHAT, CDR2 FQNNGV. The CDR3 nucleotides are TGTGCCAGCAGCTTAGTGACAGGGGACACCGGGGAGCTGTTTTTT. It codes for CASSLVTGDTGELFF.

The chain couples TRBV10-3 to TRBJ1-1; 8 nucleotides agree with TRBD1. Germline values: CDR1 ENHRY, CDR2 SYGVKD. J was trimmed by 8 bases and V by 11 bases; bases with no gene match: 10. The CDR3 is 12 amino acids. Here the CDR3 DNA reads TGTGCCGCAGGACAGGGCTTCCAAGAAGCTTTCTTT. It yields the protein CAAGQGFQEAFF.

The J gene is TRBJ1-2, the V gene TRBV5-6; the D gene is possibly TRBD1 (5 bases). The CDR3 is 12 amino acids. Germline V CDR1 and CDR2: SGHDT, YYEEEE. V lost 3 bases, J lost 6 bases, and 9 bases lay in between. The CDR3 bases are TGTGCCAGCAGCTGGGGGGGGGATGGCTACACCTTC. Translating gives CASSWGGDGYTF.

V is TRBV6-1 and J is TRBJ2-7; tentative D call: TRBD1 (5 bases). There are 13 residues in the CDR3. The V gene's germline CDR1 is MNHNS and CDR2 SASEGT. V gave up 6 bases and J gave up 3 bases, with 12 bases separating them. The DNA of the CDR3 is TGTGCCAGCAGCAACCAGGGATTCTACGAGCAGTACTTC. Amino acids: CASSNQGFYEQYF.

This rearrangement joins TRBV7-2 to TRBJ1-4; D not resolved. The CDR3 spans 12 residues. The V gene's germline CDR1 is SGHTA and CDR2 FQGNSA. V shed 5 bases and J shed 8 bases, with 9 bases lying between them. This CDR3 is CASSVLGEKLFF. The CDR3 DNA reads TGTGCCAGCAGCGTACTCGGGGAAAAACTGTTTTTT.

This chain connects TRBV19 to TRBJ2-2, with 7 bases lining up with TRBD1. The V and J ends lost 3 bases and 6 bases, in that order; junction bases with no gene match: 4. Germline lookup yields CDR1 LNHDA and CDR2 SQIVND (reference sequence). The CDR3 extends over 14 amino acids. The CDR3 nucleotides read TGTGCCAGTAGTATTAAGGGGGCGTCCGGGGAGCTGTTTTTT. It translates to CASSIKGASGELFF.

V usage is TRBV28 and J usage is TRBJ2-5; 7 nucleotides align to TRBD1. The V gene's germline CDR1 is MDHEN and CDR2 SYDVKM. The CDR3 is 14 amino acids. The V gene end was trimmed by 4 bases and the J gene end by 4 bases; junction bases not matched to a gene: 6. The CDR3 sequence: CASSSQGKGETQYF. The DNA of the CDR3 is TGTGCCAGCAGTTCACAGGGGAAGGGAGAGACCCAGTACTTC. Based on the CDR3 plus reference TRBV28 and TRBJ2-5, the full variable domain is DVKVTQSSRYLVKRTGEKVFLECVQDMDHENMFWYRQDPGLGLRLIYFSYDVKMKEKGDIPEGYSVSREKKERFSLILESASTNQTSMYLCASSSQGKGETQYFGPGTRLLVL.

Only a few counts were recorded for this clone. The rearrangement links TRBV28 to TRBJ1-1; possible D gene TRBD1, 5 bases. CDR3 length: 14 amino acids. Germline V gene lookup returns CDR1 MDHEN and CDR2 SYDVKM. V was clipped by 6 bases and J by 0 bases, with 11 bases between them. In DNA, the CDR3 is TGTGCCAGCAGCCTAGGGGCCATGAACACTGAAGCTTTCTTT. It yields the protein CASSLGAMNTEAFF. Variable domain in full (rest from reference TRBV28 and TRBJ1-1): DVKVTQSSRYLVKRTGEKVFLECVQDMDHENMFWYRQDPGLGLRLIYFSYDVKMKEKGDIPEGYSVSREKKERFSLILESASTNQTSMYLCASSLGAMNTEAFFGQGTRLTVV.